This TCR beta chain derives from a study of human T cells and chemical hapten exposure. This clonotype was counted ten times or more. MiXCR, applied by TCRdb to the RACE reads, yields one record per CDR3 protein. Among 45,000 to 60,000 distinct CDR3 sequences listed, roughly 12% were seen once. There are 16 residues in the CDR3. J was trimmed by 1 base and V by 3 bases; bases with no gene match: 4. CDR1 is KGHDR and CDR2 is SFDVKD in the germline V gene. Time point indicated: patch test 3, about 24 weeks after DPC sensitization. Treatment: therapeutic diphenylcyclopropenone sensitization with weekly scalp DPC. Those who donated were patients with alopecia, 18 to 70 years of age, and suitable for DPC. Before extraction, the whole blood was not fractionated, and total RNA was taken from it.

The sequences come from whole blood, collected in connection with sensitization to the hapten diphenylcyclopropenone (DPC). The chain recombines TRBV24-1 with TRBJ1-5; 8 bases align to TRBD1. The sequence was collected from a man aged 30 to 45 with alopecia areata. Some clones in this sample may be carry-over from other donors' samples. The CDR3: CATSDHRTGSNQPQHF. The DNA of the CDR3 is TGTGCCACCAGTGATCACCGGACAGGGAGCAATCAGCCCCAGCATTTT.